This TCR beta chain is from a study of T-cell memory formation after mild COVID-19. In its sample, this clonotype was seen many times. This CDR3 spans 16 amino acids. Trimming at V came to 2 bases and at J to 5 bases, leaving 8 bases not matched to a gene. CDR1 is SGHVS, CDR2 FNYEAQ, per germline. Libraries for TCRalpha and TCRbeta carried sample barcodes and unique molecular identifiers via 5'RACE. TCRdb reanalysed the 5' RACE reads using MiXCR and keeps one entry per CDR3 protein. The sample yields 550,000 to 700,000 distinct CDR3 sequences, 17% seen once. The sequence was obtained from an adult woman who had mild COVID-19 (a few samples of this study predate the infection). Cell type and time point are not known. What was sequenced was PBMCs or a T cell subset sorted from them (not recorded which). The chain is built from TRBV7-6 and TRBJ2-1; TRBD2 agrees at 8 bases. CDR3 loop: CASSLSLAAGDNEQFF. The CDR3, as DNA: TGTGCCAGCAGCTTATCTCTGGCAGCGGGGGACAATGAGCAGTTCTTC.